This TCR beta chain appears in the sequencing data of a study of graft-versus-host responses after intestinal transplantation. CDR1 is MNHNS, CDR2 SASEGT, per germline. The CDR3 sequence is 14 residues long. Germline trimming cut 8 bases from V and 1 base from J; bases unmatched to any gene: 5. The protocol was immunoSEQ multiplex PCR, while the TCRdb copy is restricted to in-frame clones and leaves out a portion. The data show nearly 90,000 clones, 80% to 85% seen once. This clone was seen only once. Its antigen remains unknown. This clonotype was sampled from a human donor who received an intestinal transplant. Specimen: unstimulated CD8+ T cells sorted from spleen or lymph node cells, collected before intestinal transplant. The chain employs TRBV6-1 and TRBJ2-1, with 7 bases matching TRBD2. The CDR3 nucleotides read TGTGCCAGCGGGTCGGGAGGATCCTACAATGAGCAGTTCTTC. It translates to CASGSGGSYNEQFF.